This TCR beta chain was observed in a study of T cell responses to AZD1222 COVID-19 vaccine. Findings and caveats of the study: CD4 TCRs associated with vaccination spanned spike, dominating at 160-218 and 743-854. Donors were mostly white British, more females; clonal diversity possibly underestimated.

Using immunoSEQ multiplex PCR, the repertoire was profiled, and TCRdb retains in-frame clones only, with some absent. The sample holds approximately 110,000 clones, roughly nine tenths seen once. CDR3 length: 13 residues. Germline V CDR1 and CDR2: SNHLY, FYNNEI. V was trimmed by 7 bases and J by 3 bases, leaving 10 bases between them. This clone was seen only once. The antigen is not known. Sequencing used peripheral blood, obtained on day 0 of AZD1222 vaccination. The TCR originated in an adult in good health. The V and J genes are TRBV2 and TRBJ1-5; D uncertain. The CDR3 DNA follows: TGTGCCAGCACCTCAGGCTACAATCAGCCCCAGCATTTT. Protein sequence: CASTSGYNQPQHF.